The 30 T cell receptor beta chains reported below all come from one sample, sequenced in a study of relationships among human T cell subsets. From mRNA, alpha and beta CDR3 regions were amplified using semiquantitative ARM-PCR. Tagged nested gene-specific primers were used first, then communal superprimers amplified exponentially. Each CDR3 protein gets one entry after TCRdb re-called the multiplex PCR reads with MiXCR. The sample lists approximately 13,000 distinct CDR3 sequences, approximately 60% occurring once. Regulatory T cells were selected from positively selected CD4+ cells using anti-CD25 beads. The sample consisted of Tregs sorted from blood. These receptors were taken from a man aged 40-49 years in good health.

The chain is built from TRBV20-1 and TRBJ1-6; 9 bases match TRBD1. CDR3 length: 16 amino acids. Per germline, CDR1 DFQATT and CDR2 SNEGSKA (reference sequence). Trimming cost V 2 bases and J 7 bases; bases outside gene matches: 9. Written as DNA, the CDR3 is TGCAGTGCTAGACCACAAGCCGGGACAGGGAATTCACCCCTCCACTTT. Amino acids: CSARPQAGTGNSPLHF.

The genes are TRBV28 and TRBJ1-2, with D hard to call. The germline CDR1 and CDR2 sequences are MDHEN and SYDVKM. CDR3 length: 15 residues. Trimming took 5 bases from V and 4 from J, leaving 17 bases between them. CDR3 DNA: TGTGCCAGCAGTGAGTCCAGCTGGGTAGTCTATGGCTACACCTTC. Its translation: CASSESSWVVYGYTF.

The V gene is TRBV6-6, the J gene TRBJ1-5; D remains ambiguous. Between the trimmed V and J ends, which lost 7 bases and 0 bases, there was a span of 10 bases. Germline CDR1 is MNHNY and CDR2 is SVGAGI (reference sequence). CDR3 length equals 14 residues. DNA of the CDR3: TGTGCCAGCACCAAAGGGAATAGCAATCAGCCCCAGCATTTT. Protein: CASTKGNSNQPQHF.

The chain recombines TRBV27 with TRBJ2-7; D not certain. V was clipped by 3 bases and J by 6 bases, with 24 bases between them. Per germline, CDR1 MNHEY and CDR2 SMNVEV (reference sequence). CDR3 length: 17 residues. CDR3 nucleotides: TGTGCCAGCAGTTTTCGGTCGAGTAGTAGTGGGGATAGCGAGCAGTACTTC. As protein: CASSFRSSSSGDSEQYF.

The rearrangement joins TRBV20-1 to TRBJ1-1; TRBD1 is a possible D gene (6 bases). The CDR3 consists of 14 residues. Trimming pared 8 bases from V and 5 bases from J, leaving 21 bases between. Germline CDR1 reads DFQATT; CDR2 reads SNEGSKA (reference sequence). CDR3 sequence (DNA): TGCAGTACCGGCCAAGGGGGGGACTGGACTGAAGCTTTCTTT. It codes for CSTGQGGDWTEAFF.

This clonotype has more than one count but fewer than ten. V is TRBV20-1 and J is TRBJ1-6, with D hard to call. The CDR3 is 12 amino acids. The V gene's germline CDR1 is DFQATT and CDR2 SNEGSKA (reference sequence). The V gene lost 2 bases and the J gene lost 10 bases, with 9 bases spanning the gap. The DNA of the CDR3 is TGCAGTGCTAGAACCCCCAACTCACCCCTCCACTTT. Protein sequence: CSARTPNSPLHF.

The chain employs TRBV7-9 and TRBJ2-3; 10 positions match TRBD2. The V segment lost 4 bases and the J segment 4 bases; nucleotides outside the gene matches: 11. The germline V gene encodes CDR1 SEHNR and CDR2 FQNEAQ (reference sequence). There are 17 residues in the CDR3. CDR3 protein: CASSSRGSGRRADTQYF. The CDR3, as DNA: TGTGCCAGCAGCTCTCGAGGTAGCGGGAGGAGGGCAGATACGCAGTATTTT. Based on the CDR3 plus reference TRBV7-9 and TRBJ2-3, the full variable domain is DTGVSQNPRHKITKRGQNVTFRCDPISEHNRLYWYRQTLGQGPEFLTYFQNEAQLEKSRLLSDRFSAERPKGSFSTLEIQRTEQGDSAMYLCASSSRGSGRRADTQYFGPGTRLTVL.

The CDR3 DNA reads TGTGCTGCCAAAGGTTCTGGCGGCTACACCTTC. Its protein product is CAAKGSGGYTF. The rearrangement links TRBV28 to TRBJ1-2; D gene ambiguous. Looked up from germline, CDR1 is MDHEN and CDR2 is SYDVKM. CDR3 size: 11 residues.

This clonotype was seen just once. V and J are TRBV10-1 and TRBJ2-1; D unclear. This CDR3 is built from 16 residues. Looked up from germline, CDR1 is WNHNN and CDR2 is SYGVQD (reference sequence). The V and J ends lost 0 bases and 4 bases respectively, with 13 bases between them. Here the CDR3 reads CASSESGVAGYNEQFF. The CDR3 nucleotides are TGCGCCAGCAGTGAGTCTGGGGTAGCTGGGTACAATGAGCAGTTCTTC.

This chain links TRBV4-1 with TRBJ1-5; maybe TRBD1 (6 bases). Germline V lookup: CDR1 MGHRA, CDR2 YSYEKL. The CDR3 consists of 15 residues. V was cut by 4 bases and J by 1 base, with 11 bases left in between. CDR3 sequence reads: CASSRIQGSNQPQHF. The DNA of the CDR3 is TGCGCCAGCAGCCGTATCCAGGGGAGCAATCAGCCCCAGCATTTT.

This clonotype was observed once. The rearrangement uses TRBV7-3 and TRBJ2-2; D perhaps matches TRBD1 (5 bases). Trimming pared 2 bases from V and 0 bases from J, leaving 16 bases between. CDR3 length: 18 residues. Germline V CDR1 and CDR2: SGHTA, FQGTGA. Here the CDR3 reads CASSLSPVGPSNTGELFF. CDR3 in DNA: TGTGCCAGCAGCTTATCCCCTGTGGGGCCCTCGAACACCGGGGAGCTGTTTTTT.

CDR3 sequence reads: CASSVGYPPYEQYF. The CDR3 DNA is TGTGCCAGCAGTGTAGGCTACCCGCCTTACGAGCAGTACTTC. V usage is TRBV6-1 and J usage is TRBJ2-7; the D is unclear. V gave up 4 bases and J gave up 4 bases, with 14 bases separating them. Per germline, CDR1 MNHNS and CDR2 SASEGT. The CDR3 consists of 14 residues.

J is TRBJ1-2 and V is TRBV20-1; tentative D call: TRBD1 (5 bases). The CDR3 has 13 residues. The V end lost 3 bases, the J end lost 6 bases, and 14 bases lay between the germline ends. Germline CDR1 DFQATT, CDR2 SNEGSKA (reference sequence). The CDR3 DNA sequence: TGCAGTGCTAGGGCAGGGATGGCAAATGGCTACACCTTC. Protein: CSARAGMANGYTF.

This chain links TRBV6-6 with TRBJ1-2; D remains ambiguous. Trimming took off 4 bases at V and 3 bases at J, with 9 bases between the two ends. The CDR3 has 13 amino acids. Germline V gene lookup returns CDR1 MNHNY and CDR2 SVGAGI (reference sequence). The CDR3 spells CASSFSRDYGYTF. The CDR3 DNA reads as TGTGCCAGCAGTTTTTCCCGAGACTATGGCTACACCTTC.

The J gene is TRBJ2-5, the V gene TRBV28, with 10 positions matching TRBD2. Germline-derived CDR1 and CDR2 are MDHEN and SYDVKM. The CDR3 is made up of 15 amino acids. Trimming removed 3 bases from V and 7 bases from J; junction bases left unmatched: 8. CDR3 DNA sequence: TGTGCCAGCAGTTTCGGCCTAGCGGGAGAAGGGACCCAGTACTTC. This translates into CASSFGLAGEGTQYF.

The chain recombines TRBV2 with TRBJ1-5; D possibly corresponds to TRBD1 (5 bases). The CDR3 is made up of 16 amino acids. Germline CDR1 and CDR2: SNHLY and FYNNEI. V gave up 4 bases and J gave up 0 bases, with 13 bases separating them. CDR3 DNA: TGTGCCAGCAGTGCCTCCGGCAGGGATAGCAATCAGCCCCAGCATTTT. Its translation is CASSASGRDSNQPQHF.

This chain connects TRBV15 to TRBJ2-6; TRBD1 agrees at 12 bases. V shed 3 bases and J 4 bases; nucleotides not matched to a gene: 1. The CDR3 runs 16 residues. CDR1 and CDR2 (germline): LNHNV, YYDKDF (reference sequence). CDR3 coding DNA: TGTGCCACCAGCAGGGGACAGGGGGCGGGGGCCAACGTCCTGACTTTC. It encodes CATSRGQGAGANVLTF.

This clonotype was observed a handful of times. The chain joins TRBV6-4 to TRBJ1-2, with D unclear. Germline CDR1 is MRHNA and CDR2 is SNTAGT. There are 13 residues in the CDR3. The V gene lost 8 bases and the J gene lost 8 bases, with 18 bases spanning the gap. This chain's CDR3 is CASCPGRLEGYTF. In DNA, the CDR3 is TGTGCCAGCTGTCCGGGAAGGTTGGAGGGCTACACCTTC.

This clonotype was counted only a few times. The gene calls are TRBV28 and TRBJ2-7, with D possibly TRBD1 on 5 matching bases. The CDR3 loop spans 14 amino acids. The V end was cut by 6 bases, the J end by 4 bases, with 16 bases between. CDR1 and CDR2 from the germline V gene are MDHEN and SYDVKM. The CDR3 bases are TGTGCCAGCAGGAGACAGAATAGTTGGTACGAGCAGTACTTC. Residues: CASRRQNSWYEQYF.

The chain has TRBV19 and TRBJ2-5; D not certain. CDR1 is LNHDA, CDR2 SQIVND, per germline (reference sequence). Deletions cut 5 bases from V and 5 bases from J, with 12 bases between. This CDR3 is built from 13 residues. The DNA of the CDR3 is TGTGCCAGTAGTGACCAGCTACGGGAGACCCAGTACTTC. Protein: CASSDQLRETQYF. Looking up the rest from reference TRBV19 and TRBJ2-5 gives the full variable domain: DGGITQSPKYLFRKEGQNVTLSCEQNLNHDAMYWYRQDPGQGLRLIYYSQIVNDFQKGDIAEGYSVSREKKESFPLTVTSAQKNPTAFYLCASSDQLRETQYFGPGTRLLVL.

V usage is TRBV4-1 and J usage is TRBJ1-1, with D unclear. Germline V gives CDR1 MGHRA, CDR2 YSYEKL. The CDR3 extends over 17 amino acids. The V and J ends lost 3 bases and 0 bases respectively, with 17 bases between them. CDR3 nucleotides: TGCGCCAGCAGCCACGGCGCTCCAAGAGCCCTGAACACTGAAGCTTTCTTT. Amino acids: CASSHGAPRALNTEAFF.

This clonotype was picked up a small number of times. The chain couples TRBV18 to TRBJ1-1; D gene unclear. Germline V lookup: CDR1 KGHSH, CDR2 LQKENI. Trimming shortened V by 3 bases and J by 0 bases, and 5 bases separated the two germline ends. This CDR3 has 13 residues. The CDR3 coding sequence is TGTGCCAGCTCACCGGCACTGAACACTGAAGCTTTCTTT. Residues: CASSPALNTEAFF. Looking up the rest from reference TRBV18 and TRBJ1-1 gives the full variable domain: NAGVMQNPRHLVRRRGQEARLRCSPMKGHSHVYWYRQLPEEGLKFMVYLQKENIIDESGMPKERFSAEFPKEGPSILRIQQVVRGDSAAYFCASSPALNTEAFFGQGTRLTVV.

A remark on this clonotype: The junction differs from germline at one of its ends, possibly a read error. The rearrangement links TRBV5-4 to TRBJ1-2, with D possibly TRBD1 on 5 matching bases. This CDR3 comprises 16 residues. Germline values: CDR1 SGHNT, CDR2 YYREEE (reference sequence). CDR3 sequence reads: CASSSDGGGMNYGYTF. The CDR3 bases are TGCGCCAGCAGCTCGGACGGGGGAGGGATGAACTATGGCTACACCTTC.

The chain links TRBV27 to TRBJ2-2; 11 bases fit TRBD2. Germline lookup yields CDR1 MNHEY and CDR2 SMNVEV (reference sequence). Unmatched junction bases numbered 8, after V lost 5 bases and J lost 6 bases. The CDR3 spans 16 residues. The CDR3 DNA reads as TGTGCCAGCAGTCGCGGGACTAGCGGCTTCTCCGGGGAGCTGTTTTTT. It is translated as CASSRGTSGFSGELFF.

The CDR3 DNA reads TGTGCCAGCGCGACACACACCGGGGAGCTGTTTTTT. It codes for CASATHTGELFF. J is TRBJ2-2 and V is TRBV2; D is unresolved. This CDR3 is 12 amino acids long. Trimming removed 8 bases from V and 3 bases from J, with 7 bases in between. CDR1 is SNHLY and CDR2 is FYNNEI in the germline V gene.

This sequence joins TRBV7-8 and TRBJ2-5; no clear D gene. The germline V and J ends were trimmed by 6 bases and 2 bases, with 10 bases remaining between them. The CDR3 runs to 13 residues. Germline V gene data show CDR1 as SGHVS and CDR2 as FQNEAQ. The DNA for the CDR3 is TGTGCCAGCAGGGCAGGTTTTCAAGAGACCCAGTACTTC. Translating it yields CASRAGFQETQYF.

The V and J genes are TRBV20-1 and TRBJ1-5; D might be TRBD1 (6 bases). This CDR3 comprises 14 residues. Trimming took 1 base from V and 9 from J, leaving 16 bases between them. CDR1 is DFQATT, CDR2 SNEGSKA, per germline (reference sequence). The CDR3 DNA follows: TGCAGTGCTAGAGGGGAAGGACAGCAAGGGCCCCAGCATTTT. It translates to CSARGEGQQGPQHF.

V usage is TRBV12-3 or TRBV12-4 and J usage is TRBJ1-6; weak D call: TRBD1 (5 bases). The CDR3 is 16 amino acids. Trimming took 3 bases from V and 5 from J, leaving 14 bases between them. CDR3 in DNA: TGTGCCAGCAGTTTTAACCCAGGGAATAATAATTCACCCCTCCACTTT. Amino acids: CASSFNPGNNNSPLHF.

This clonotype was found a few times. The CDR3 DNA follows: TGTGCCAGCAGTTTTGCGGGAGGGGCAGATACGCAGTATTTT. Its protein product is CASSFAGGADTQYF. This chain joins TRBV27 and TRBJ2-3; the match to TRBD2 covers 9 bases. From germline, CDR1 is MNHEY and CDR2 SMNVEV (reference sequence). CDR3 length equals 14 residues. J gave up 4 bases and V 3 bases, and 2 bases lay outside the gene matches.

The chain couples TRBV4-1 to TRBJ2-3; TRBD2 matches 7 bases. The CDR3 totals 17 residues. Germline V gives CDR1 MGHRA, CDR2 YSYEKL. V shed 0 bases and J 1 base; nucleotides not matched to a gene: 7. Here the CDR3 reads CASSQEAPAGGTDTQYF. As DNA, the CDR3 is TGCGCCAGCAGCCAAGAAGCTCCGGCGGGGGGCACAGATACGCAGTATTTT.